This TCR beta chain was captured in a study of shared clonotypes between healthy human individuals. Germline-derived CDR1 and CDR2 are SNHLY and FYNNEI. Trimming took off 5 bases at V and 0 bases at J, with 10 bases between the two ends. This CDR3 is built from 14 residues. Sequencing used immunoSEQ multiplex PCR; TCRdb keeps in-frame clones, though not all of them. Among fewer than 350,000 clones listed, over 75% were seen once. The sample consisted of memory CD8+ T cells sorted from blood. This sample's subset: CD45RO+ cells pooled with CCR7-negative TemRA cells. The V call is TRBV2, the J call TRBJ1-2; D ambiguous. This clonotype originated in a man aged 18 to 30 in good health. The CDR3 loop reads CASSPDTTNYGYTF. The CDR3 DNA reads TGTGCCAGCAGTCCCGACACCACTAACTATGGCTACACCTTC.